Sequencing of this T cell receptor (beta chain) was carried out in a study of monozygotic twins with inflammatory bowel disease. Study-wide results and caveats: Patient-to-patient differences in immunosuppressive treatment may have added variability to the repertoires.

UMIs that included a 6-nucleotide sample barcode were added by template switching, which took place during cDNA synthesis. Two rounds of nested PCR, of 16 and 9 cycles, were run on TCRalpha and TCRbeta cDNA. TCRdb reprocessed the 5' RACE reads, keeping one entry per CDR3 protein, no DNA. The sample has some 200,000 distinct CDR3 sequences. Whole blood without T cell sorting served as the source of isolated total RNA. Notes on this clonotype: The antigen is unknown.

The CDR3 is made up of 16 amino acids. Germline CDR1 and CDR2: SEHNR and FQNEAQ (reference sequence). The specimen sequenced was blood. This sequence joins TRBV7-9 and TRBJ1-1; TCRdb proposes TRBD1, but this gene call is untestable without DNA. The receptor comes from a human donor with ulcerative colitis or Crohn's disease, or a healthy co-twin of an affected twin (not recorded which). The CDR3 protein is CASSLGQGYGGTEAFF.